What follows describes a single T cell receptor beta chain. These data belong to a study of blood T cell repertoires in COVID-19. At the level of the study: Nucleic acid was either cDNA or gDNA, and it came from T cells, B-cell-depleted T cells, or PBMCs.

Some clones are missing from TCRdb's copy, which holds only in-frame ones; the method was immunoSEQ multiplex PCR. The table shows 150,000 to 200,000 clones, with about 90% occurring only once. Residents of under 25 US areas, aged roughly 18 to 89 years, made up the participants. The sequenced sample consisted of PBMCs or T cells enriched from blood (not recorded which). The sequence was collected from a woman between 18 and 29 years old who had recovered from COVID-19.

The chain's CDR3 is CASSLPPRQGAKGYTF. In DNA, the CDR3 is TGTGCCAGCAGCTTACCACCCCGACAGGGAGCTAAAGGCTACACCTTC. This rearrangement joins TRBV7-9 to TRBJ1-2, with 7 bases matching TRBD1. Germline lookup yields CDR1 SEHNR and CDR2 FQNEAQ (reference sequence). The CDR3 has 16 amino acids. V was clipped by 2 bases and J by 8 bases; unmatched bases: 14. Looking up the rest from reference TRBV7-9 and TRBJ1-2 gives the full variable domain: DTGVSQNPRHKITKRGQNVTFRCDPISEHNRLYWYRQTLGQGPEFLTYFQNEAQLEKSRLLSDRFSAERPKGSFSTLEIQRTEQGDSAMYLCASSLPPRQGAKGYTFGSGTRLTVV.